This TCR beta chain comes out of a study of Graves' ophthalmopathy and Graves' hyperthyroidism (dated by TCRdb to 2017 to 2018). Study-wide context: Hyperthyroidism was considered stable if no progression to ophthalmopathy occurred within 18 months of follow-up. In several hyperthyroidism patients, the T-cell repertoires found in thyroid tissue were compared with those found in blood. In total, approximately 130 blood samples were TCR-sequenced: approximately 42 ophthalmopathy, over 70 hyperthyroidism and some 17 hyperthyroidism-to-ophthalmopathy patients. To explore V-J signatures that distinguish ophthalmopathy from hyperthyroidism, a discovery set of about a hundred patients was enrolled, made up of 43 with ophthalmopathy and fewer than 60 with stable hyperthyroidism. The study used TCR beta repertoire signatures to distinguish Graves' ophthalmopathy from Graves' hyperthyroidism and to predict progression to ophthalmopathy. The independent validation cohort included 18 to 20 hyperthyroidism patients plus 17 patients who later progressed from hyperthyroidism to ophthalmopathy. After sampling, hyperthyroidism patients received methimazole starting at 30 mg daily, and ophthalmopathy patients received high-dose intravenous methylprednisolone.

The hyperthyroidism patients were 18 to 65 years old and newly diagnosed, with a disease duration of less than 2 months. Anyone with other autoimmune diseases, uncontrolled infections, pregnancy or lactation was excluded from the study. Diagnosis relied on clinical symptoms, serum thyroxine, TRAb, thyroid ultrasound and orbital computed tomography. Total RNA was extracted using Trizol reagent, and RNA quality was checked on an Agilent 2100 Bioanalyzer. The study at large found these results: In validation, the model predicted ophthalmopathy progression with 55% to 71% sensitivity and about 77% specificity; around twelve predicted patients were CT-confirmed with GO in a median of approximately 6.5 months. Ophthalmopathy was separated from stable hyperthyroidism by the 13-signature model with about 85% sensitivity and roughly 83% specificity in cross-validation and with 80%/75% in the test set. Sample size was not statistically predetermined, and group allocation was not concealed from the investigators. Most of the expanded thyroid clonotypes with a frequency above 0.001 were also detected in blood, and it was suggested that the thyroid immune response may be reflected by blood repertoires.

For repertoire sequencing, the TCR beta CDR3 regions were amplified from RNA transcripts. The first round was an RT-PCR using HTBI primers with the Qiagen OneStep RT-PCR kit, and this first round was followed by a second-round multiplex PCR, then size selection and purification. Libraries were sequenced on an Illumina HiSeq2000 using paired-end 100 bp reads. The authors' analysis ran thus. Reads were processed with SOAPnuke, discarding reads with adapters, uncalled bases, mean Phred below 15, or no exact constant-primer or identifier match. COPE v1.2.5 was used to merge high-quality paired reads. Each unique nucleotide sequence was defined as a clonotype, and clonotypes were aligned to IMGT TRB V, D and J references with MiTCR v1.1. The analysis was limited to V-J combinations with a frequency above 0.0001, which together covered 99.2% of repertoires. For each V-J combination, a TCR clonal expansion and chaos score was defined as F50 clonal expansion divided by the chaos observed in the TCRdist matrix. Welch's t-statistics and random forest were used to reduce the features to approximately 13 V-J combinations, which were then used as input to a naive Bayes classifier. Thyroid-blood repertoire similarity was quantified with the Morisita-Horn index. Using fastp trimming at Q25 and MiXCR clonotype assembly, TCRdb reanalyzed the public sequencing data and kept in-frame beta chains. Each CDR3 protein appears once, grouped with its most common genes and DNA. The V and J calls here are based on TCRdb, not the publication. The sample includes around 1,000,000 distinct CDR3 sequences, with about 38% observed a single time. Of the sample, 8.5% to 14% is held by the ten largest clones.

Taken from the germline V gene, the CDR1 and CDR2 loops are MDHEN and SYDVKM. The CDR3 holds 17 amino acids from the cysteine to the phenylalanine. This entry keeps only the CDR3 DNA: 51 bases, framed from base 1. Trimmed from V: 3 bases; trimmed from J: 4 bases; junction bases lacking a gene match: 14. Notes on this clonotype: The antigen it recognizes is unknown. No clone much larger than this one lies a single base away; base qualities are absent.

The chain is assembled from TRBV28 and TRBJ1-1; TRBD1 lines up with 7 middle nucleotides. The sequenced sample was peripheral blood or thyroid tissue (not recorded which). This sequence originates from an adult man with Graves' hyperthyroidism. The CDR3 loop reads CASSFLVTGSQGTEAFF. In nucleotides, the sequence is TGTGCCAGCAGTTTCCTGGTGACAGGGAGTCAGGGCACTGAAGCTTTCTTT.